This TCR beta chain emerged from a study of response to subunit inactivated influenza vaccine. This CDR3 spans 15 amino acids. Trimming left V 0 bases short and J 4 bases short, with 12 bases between. MiXCR, applied by TCRdb to the RT-PCR reads, yields one record per CDR3 protein. This sample has some 570,000 distinct CDR3 sequences, with about 11% found just once. The same sample was also used in a study of T cells expressing NK-cell markers. From that study: Synthesis of TCR beta cDNA relied on 5'RACE template switching carrying UMIs.

The material sequenced was PBMCs from blood, taken on the day of vaccination. The receptor was isolated from a man aged 50 to 60 who received an inactivated influenza vaccine. This sequence joins TRBV12-3 or TRBV12-4 and TRBJ2-5; a possible D gene is TRBD2 (6 bases). The CDR3 coding sequence is TGTGCCAGCAGTTTAGCGCTTGGCGGGACAGAGACCCAGTACTTC. Protein: CASSLALGGTETQYF.